This T cell receptor beta chain came from a study of glioma-infiltrating T cells. Findings and limits, study-wide: Non-neoplastic patients had below-expected tissue-blood divergence, while all gliomas exceeded expectation.

About this clonotype itself: The antigen is unknown.

Germline loops: CDR1 SGHRS, CDR2 YFSETQ. The CDR3 has 12 residues. V was trimmed by 3 bases and J by 7 bases, leaving 10 bases between them. The iRepertoire nested amplicon-rescue multiplex PCR amplified TCR alpha and beta CDR3s from RNA. TCRdb passed the multiplex PCR reads through MiXCR, listing each CDR3 protein once. The sample records around 190,000 distinct CDR3 sequences, around 42% being singletons. The origin of this receptor is a human donor with low-grade glioma or glioblastoma, undergoing nonglioma brain surgery, or in good health (not recorded which). Sequencing input: glioma tissue, nonneoplastic brain tissue, or PBMCs (not recorded which). The V gene is TRBV5-1, the J gene TRBJ1-1; D is possibly TRBD1 (6 bases). CDR3 protein: CASSSRTDEAFF. The CDR3 DNA reads TGCGCCAGCAGCTCACGGACAGATGAAGCTTTCTTT.